The 28 T cell receptor beta chains below all came from one sample that was sequenced in a study of blood T cell repertoires in COVID-19. The repertoire was sequenced with immunoSEQ multiplex PCR; TCRdb's copy has only in-frame clones and lacks some. The sample has approximately 280,000 clones, 82% seen once; the top ten hold 4.5% to 6%. The sample comprised PBMCs or T cells enriched from blood (not recorded which). The origin of the receptors is a man aged 35-49 years who had been exposed to COVID-19.

The CDR3 reads CASSLQGMYNSPLHF. The DNA of the CDR3 is TGTGCCAGCAGTTTACAGGGAATGTATAATTCACCCCTCCACTTT. The chain has TRBV27 and TRBJ1-6; maybe TRBD1 (5 bases). CDR1 and CDR2 from the germline V gene are MNHEY and SMNVEV (reference sequence). V was cut by 2 bases and J by 4 bases, with 9 bases left in between. This CDR3 region has 15 residues.

The rearrangement joins TRBV4-1 to TRBJ1-5; 7 positions match TRBD1. V was clipped by 6 bases and J by 7 bases; unmatched bases: 12. Germline values: CDR1 MGHRA, CDR2 YSYEKL. This CDR3 is 15 amino acids long. The CDR3 here is CASSHPGGSGQPQHF. CDR3 DNA sequence: TGCGCCAGCAGTCACCCAGGGGGATCGGGGCAGCCCCAGCATTTT.

The J gene is TRBJ2-3, the V gene TRBV11-1; D not resolved. The CDR3 spans 13 residues. Germline values: CDR1 SGHAT, CDR2 FQDESV (reference sequence). Trimming took off 1 base at V and 2 bases at J, with 4 bases between the two ends. The CDR3 nucleotides are TGTGCCAGCAGCTTAGGTATCACAGATACGCAGTATTTT. As protein: CASSLGITDTQYF.

This chain links TRBV12-3 or TRBV12-4 with TRBJ1-2, with D possibly being TRBD1 (5 bases). The CDR3 loop spans 13 amino acids. Trimming removed 7 bases at V and 8 bases at J, with 17 bases between. This chain's CDR3 is CASTIQVNQGYTF. CDR3 DNA: TGTGCCAGCACCATACAGGTCAACCAAGGCTACACCTTC.

The CDR3 DNA is TGTGCCAGCAGCGTCAGGGTTAATAATGAAAAACTGTTTTTT. Its protein product is CASSVRVNNEKLFF. The rearrangement links TRBV5-4 to TRBJ1-4; possible D gene TRBD1, 5 bases. The germline CDR1 and CDR2 sequences are SGHNT and YYREEE (reference sequence). The CDR3 totals 14 residues. Trimming cost V 4 bases and J 4 bases, with 11 bases left between them.

The chain couples TRBV6-5 to TRBJ1-2, with TRBD1 identical over 8 bases. The CDR3 is made up of 15 amino acids. The germline V gene has CDR1 MNHEY and CDR2 SVGAGI. V shed 4 bases and J 3 bases; nucleotides not matched to a gene: 7. The CDR3, as DNA: TGTGCCAGCAGTTTTGGACAGGGACGATACTATGGCTACACCTTC. Translated, it gives CASSFGQGRYYGYTF.

The V gene is TRBV21-1, the J gene TRBJ2-3; the D call TRBD2 from the table was never checked on the DNA. TRBV21-1 is reported as a pseudogene. The CDR3 spans 19 residues. CDR3 sequence reads: CASSKAGPFAGRVTDTQYF. CDR3 coding DNA: TGTGCCAGCAGCAAAGCAGGTCCTTTTGCAGGGAGGGTCACAGATACGCAGTATTTT.

This rearrangement joins TRBV6-9 to TRBJ1-5; TRBD1 aligns across 7 bases. The CDR3 is 15 residues long. Trimming removed 4 bases from V and 5 bases from J; junction bases left unmatched: 8. The germline V gene encodes CDR1 MNHGY and CDR2 SVAAGI. The CDR3 bases are TGTGCCAGCAGTTCATCCGACAGGGTGCATCAGCCCCAGCATTTT. Amino acid sequence: CASSSSDRVHQPQHF.

This chain joins TRBV7-2 and TRBJ1-3; D not certain. Looked up from germline, CDR1 is SGHTA and CDR2 is FQGNSA. CDR3 length: 14 residues. The V and J ends lost 5 bases and 0 bases respectively, with 8 bases between them. This chain's CDR3 is CASSPSPSGNTIYF. The CDR3 DNA sequence: TGTGCCAGCAGCCCCAGTCCCTCTGGAAACACCATATATTTT.

This chain links TRBV9 with TRBJ1-2; the D is unclear. Trimming stripped 4 bases from V and 5 bases from J, with 12 bases between. This CDR3 comprises 13 residues. In germline, CDR1 is SGDLS, CDR2 YYNGEE. Here the CDR3 reads CASSPALEYGYTF. CDR3 DNA sequence: TGTGCCAGCAGCCCCGCGTTGGAGTATGGCTACACCTTC.

V is TRBV29-1 and J is TRBJ1-1, with D tentatively TRBD1 (6 bases). The CDR3 loop spans 13 amino acids. Trimming removed 6 bases at V and 0 bases at J, with 11 bases between. Germline CDR1 and CDR2: SQVTM and ANQGSEA. The CDR3 loop is CSVLGHLNTEAFF. In nucleotides, the CDR3 is TGCAGCGTCTTGGGACATTTGAACACTGAAGCTTTCTTT.

This rearrangement joins TRBV2 to TRBJ1-3; tentatively, D is TRBD1 (6 bases). The V gene lost 8 bases and the J gene lost 1 base, with 12 bases spanning the gap. This CDR3 comprises 14 residues. Germline V lookup: CDR1 SNHLY, CDR2 FYNNEI. DNA for the CDR3: TGTGCCAGCCGTCAAGACAGGTCTGGAAACACCATATATTTT. Protein product: CASRQDRSGNTIYF.

The CDR3 DNA reads as TGCGCCAGCAGCCCAAGCGGAGGGAGGGGTGAGAAAGAGACCCAGTACTTC. It specifies CASSPSGGRGEKETQYF. J is TRBJ2-5 and V is TRBV5-1, with TRBD2 matching over 7 bases. The CDR3 totals 17 residues. Per germline, CDR1 SGHRS and CDR2 YFSETQ. The trim removed 4 bases at V and 3 bases at J, leaving 15 bases unmatched.

The chain uses TRBV19 and TRBJ1-5; the match to TRBD1 covers 8 bases. The V gene end was trimmed by 6 bases and the J gene end by 4 bases; junction bases not matched to a gene: 8. CDR1 and CDR2 (germline): LNHDA, SQIVND (reference sequence). The CDR3 consists of 15 residues. The CDR3 loop reads CASSPGTGLNQPQHF. The CDR3 nucleotides read TGTGCCAGTAGCCCAGGGACAGGCCTTAATCAGCCCCAGCATTTT.

CDR3 sequence (DNA): TGCGCCAGCAGTGTGAGAGCTGGGGCCAACGTCCTGACTTTC. Translating it yields CASSVRAGANVLTF. The gene calls are TRBV10-2 and TRBJ2-6, with D uncertain. Germline assignment: CDR1 WSHSY and CDR2 SAAADI. The CDR3 length is 14 residues. Trimming took 4 bases from V and 2 from J, leaving 6 bases between them.

The gene calls are TRBV5-5 and TRBJ1-4; TRBD1 aligns across 7 bases. The J segment lost 8 bases and the V segment lost 4 bases, leaving 8 bases of the junction unmatched. CDR3 length equals 14 residues. In germline, CDR1 is SGHKS, CDR2 YYEKEE (reference sequence). The CDR3 nucleotides are TGTGCCAGCAGCCGAGGGACAGAAAACGAAAAACTGTTTTTT. Protein sequence: CASSRGTENEKLFF.

The V call is TRBV6-5, the J call TRBJ2-7; tentatively, D is TRBD2 (6 bases). The CDR3 has 15 amino acids. With 5 bases removed from V and 6 bases from J, the gap between germline ends came to 20 bases. Germline CDR1 MNHEY, CDR2 SVGAGI. The CDR3 spells CASSPWDSSSGEQYF. CDR3 bases: TGTGCCAGCAGTCCCTGGGACTCCTCGAGCGGCGAGCAGTACTTC.

The J gene is TRBJ2-3, the V gene TRBV6-5; tentative D call: TRBD1 (5 bases). The germline gives CDR1 MNHEY, CDR2 SVGAGI. Deletions cut 6 bases from V and 2 bases from J, with 12 bases between. The length of the CDR3 is 14 residues. The chain's CDR3 is CASRAGPFTDTQYF. DNA of the CDR3: TGTGCCAGCAGGGCAGGGCCCTTCACAGATACGCAGTATTTT.

The chain uses TRBV5-6 and TRBJ1-3, with 7 bases fitting TRBD1. Unmatched junction bases numbered 11, after V lost 4 bases and J lost 4 bases. CDR1 is SGHDT and CDR2 is YYEEEE in the germline V gene. The CDR3 extends over 16 amino acids. The CDR3 DNA sequence: TGTGCCAGCAGCGTGCGGACCGGGACAGTAGGAAACACCATATATTTT. Translation: CASSVRTGTVGNTIYF.

The gene calls are TRBV6-5 and TRBJ2-7; TRBD1 matches at 9 bases. The CDR3 runs 13 residues. Per germline, CDR1 MNHEY and CDR2 SVGAGI. The V gene end was trimmed by 7 bases and the J gene end by 2 bases; junction bases not matched to a gene: 3. The CDR3 reads CASIGTGTYEQYF. CDR3 DNA: TGTGCCAGCATAGGGACAGGGACCTACGAGCAGTACTTC.

This chain connects TRBV3-1 (or the pseudogene TRBV3-2) to TRBJ2-3, with unresolved D. Trimming pared 4 bases from V and 3 bases from J, leaving 14 bases between. This CDR3 region has 15 residues. Germline V gives CDR1 LGHDT, CDR2 YNNKEL (reference sequence). CDR3 DNA: TGTGCCAGCAGCCTAAAATTACTCAGGACAGATACGCAGTATTTT. Translated: CASSLKLLRTDTQYF.

As concerns this clone: The junction departs from the called germline gene at one end, perhaps through a read error. The chain carries TRBV29-1 and TRBJ2-2; 9 bases match TRBD1. CDR1 and CDR2 (germline): SQVTM, ANQGSEA. The CDR3 contains 14 residues. For the CDR3, the DNA is TGCAGCGTTGATGGGACAGGGTTGGCCCGGGGAGCTGTTTTT. This codes for CSVDGTGLARGAVF.

The chain uses TRBV14 and TRBJ1-1, with 9 bases aligning to TRBD1. J was trimmed by 2 bases and V by 3 bases; bases with no gene match: 10. The CDR3 totals 17 residues. CDR1 and CDR2 (germline): SGHDN, FVKESK. In DNA form, the CDR3 reads TGTGCCAGCAGCCAGTTCGGGACAGGGTATCATAACACTGAAGCTTTCTTT. This gives the protein CASSQFGTGYHNTEAFF.

Concerning this clone itself: A much larger clone sits a single nucleotide away, making a read error possible. The CDR3 nucleotides are TGTGCCAGCAGCTCTACCACAGATACGCAGTATTTT. Protein product: CASSSTTDTQYF. The rearrangement links TRBV7-2 to TRBJ2-3; no reliable D call. The V end was cut by 4 bases, the J end by 2 bases, with 4 bases between. Per the germline V gene, CDR1 is SGHTA and CDR2 is FQGNSA. The length of the CDR3 is 12 residues.

This sequence joins TRBV10-1 and TRBJ2-5; D not certain. V was pared by 4 bases and J by 4 bases, with 13 bases between. The CDR3 spans 14 residues. The germline V gene has CDR1 WNHNN and CDR2 SYGVQD (reference sequence). The CDR3 DNA sequence: TGCGCCAGCAGTGCCTCCGGAGTCGGAGAGACCCAGTACTTC. This codes for CASSASGVGETQYF.

The chain has TRBV18 and TRBJ1-5; D uncertain. Germline loops: CDR1 KGHSH, CDR2 LQKENI. The V end was cut by 3 bases, the J end by 6 bases, with 12 bases between. CDR3 size: 14 residues. CDR3 coding DNA: TGTGCCAGCTCACCCCCCAATCCGGGTCAGCCCCAGCATTTT. It translates to CASSPPNPGQPQHF.

The CDR3 here is CASSLTPGGAETQYF. CDR3 in DNA: TGTGCCAGCAGCCTGACCCCGGGAGGTGCGGAGACCCAGTACTTC. The J gene is TRBJ2-5, the V gene TRBV7-9; 7 bases agree with TRBD2. V gave up 5 bases and J gave up 5 bases; unmatched junction bases: 11. Looked up from germline, CDR1 is SEHNR and CDR2 is FQNEAQ (reference sequence). The CDR3 consists of 15 residues.

The chain combines TRBV5-1 with TRBJ2-1; D is possibly TRBD1 (5 bases). Germline V lookup: CDR1 SGHRS, CDR2 YFSETQ. V was pared by 4 bases and J by 4 bases, with 15 bases between. The CDR3 covers 15 residues. CDR3 sequence reads: CASSVQGEAYNEQFF. For the CDR3, the DNA is TGCGCCAGCAGCGTTCAGGGCGAGGCTTACAATGAGCAGTTCTTC.